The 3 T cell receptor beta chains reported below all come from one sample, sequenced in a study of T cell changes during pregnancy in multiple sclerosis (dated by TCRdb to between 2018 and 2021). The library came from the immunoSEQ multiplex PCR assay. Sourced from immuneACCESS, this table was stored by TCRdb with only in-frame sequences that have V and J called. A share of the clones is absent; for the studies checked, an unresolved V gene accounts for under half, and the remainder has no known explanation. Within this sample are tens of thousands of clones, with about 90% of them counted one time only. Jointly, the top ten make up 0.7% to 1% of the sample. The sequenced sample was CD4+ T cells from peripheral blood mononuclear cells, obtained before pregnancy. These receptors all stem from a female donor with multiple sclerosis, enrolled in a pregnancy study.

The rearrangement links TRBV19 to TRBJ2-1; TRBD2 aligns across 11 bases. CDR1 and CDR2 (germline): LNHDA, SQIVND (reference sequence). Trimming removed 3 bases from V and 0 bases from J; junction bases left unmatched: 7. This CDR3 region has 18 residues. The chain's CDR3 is CASSITGTSGSSYNEQFF. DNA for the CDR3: TGTGCCAGTAGTATTACGGGGACTAGCGGTAGCTCCTACAATGAGCAGTTCTTC.

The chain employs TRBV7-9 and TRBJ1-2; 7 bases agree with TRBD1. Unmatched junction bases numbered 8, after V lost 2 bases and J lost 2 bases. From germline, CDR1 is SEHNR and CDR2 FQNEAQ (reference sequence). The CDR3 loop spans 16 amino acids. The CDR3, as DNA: TGTGCCAGCAGCTTAATGTCGGGACAGACAAACTATGGCTACACCTTC. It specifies CASSLMSGQTNYGYTF.

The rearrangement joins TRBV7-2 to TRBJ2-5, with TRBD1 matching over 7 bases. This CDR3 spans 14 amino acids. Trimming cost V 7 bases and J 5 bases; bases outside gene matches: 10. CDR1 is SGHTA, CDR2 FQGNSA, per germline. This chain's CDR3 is CASNNNRGRETQYF. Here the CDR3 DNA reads TGTGCCAGCAATAATAACAGGGGAAGGGAGACCCAGTACTTC.